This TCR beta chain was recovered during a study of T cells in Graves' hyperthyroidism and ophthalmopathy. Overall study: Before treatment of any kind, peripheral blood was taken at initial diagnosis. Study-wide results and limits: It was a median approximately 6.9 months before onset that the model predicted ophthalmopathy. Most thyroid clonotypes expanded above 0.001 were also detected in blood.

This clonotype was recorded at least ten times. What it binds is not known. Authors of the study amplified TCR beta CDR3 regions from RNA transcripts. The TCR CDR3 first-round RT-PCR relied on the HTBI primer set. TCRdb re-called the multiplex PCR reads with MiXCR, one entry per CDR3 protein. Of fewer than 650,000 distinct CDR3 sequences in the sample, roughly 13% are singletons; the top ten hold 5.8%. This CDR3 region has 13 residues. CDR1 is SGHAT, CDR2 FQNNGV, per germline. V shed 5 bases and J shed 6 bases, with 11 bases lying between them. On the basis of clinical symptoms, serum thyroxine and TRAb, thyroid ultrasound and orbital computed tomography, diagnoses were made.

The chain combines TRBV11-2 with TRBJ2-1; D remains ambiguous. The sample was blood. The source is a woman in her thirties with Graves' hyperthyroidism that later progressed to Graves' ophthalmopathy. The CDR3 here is CASSPFSINEQFF. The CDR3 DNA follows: TGTGCCAGCAGCCCCTTTAGCATCAATGAGCAGTTCTTC.